The sequence of this TCR beta chain was determined in a study of regulatory T cells in long-lasting Graves disease. Arm-PCR with iRepertoire HTBI primers amplified the CDR3 regions for these TCR beta libraries. Via MiXCR, TCRdb re-called the multiplex PCR reads, giving one row per CDR3 protein. The sample lists around 500,000 distinct CDR3 sequences, roughly 13% occurring once. Germline assignment: CDR1 KGHSH and CDR2 LQKENI. There are 14 residues in the CDR3. V gave up 6 bases and J gave up 0 bases, with 11 bases separating them. As to time point: newly diagnosed GD, antithyroid drugs for less than 3 months. Scientists built the TCR library using RNA that was extracted from PBMCs. From each patient, roughly 9 milliliters of peripheral blood was drawn and collected into an EDTA anticoagulant tube. In its sample, this clonotype was seen a few times. Separately, the same data were catalogued under a study of T cells in Graves' hyperthyroidism and ophthalmopathy.

The TCR sequence derives from a man aged 30 to 45 with Graves disease. V usage is TRBV18 and J usage is TRBJ1-1, with D hard to call. This material consisted of peripheral blood mononuclear cells (PBMCs), taken at new diagnosis, from a patient treated with antithyroid drugs. The CDR3 here is CASSAFGMNTEAFF. The CDR3 DNA is TGTGCCAGCTCTGCTTTCGGCATGAACACTGAAGCTTTCTTT.